The 18 T cell receptor beta chains in this list originate from one sample, sequenced in a study of patients and donors after allogeneic stem cell transplantation. TCRdb re-called the RT-PCR reads through MiXCR, storing one row per CDR3 protein. The profile shows some 960,000 distinct CDR3 sequences, 15% to 20% of them singletons. Sequences were obtained from blood, either unsorted or a sorted T cell fraction (not recorded which). These receptors originate from a human donor who was either an allogeneic HSCT recipient or a stem cell or donor lymphocyte infusion donor (not recorded which). It is not recorded whose cells these are; they may come from a transplant donor.

This clonotype was seen ten or more times. The chain links TRBV7-3 to TRBJ2-3; D unresolved. The CDR3 runs to 17 residues. Germline values: CDR1 SGHTA, CDR2 FQGTGA. With 5 bases removed from V and 0 bases from J, the gap between germline ends came to 18 bases. The chain's CDR3 is CASSPPPGAVSTDTQYF. CDR3 DNA sequence: TGTGCCAGCAGCCCACCGCCAGGTGCGGTTAGCACAGATACGCAGTATTTT.

The chain employs TRBV7-7 and TRBJ2-1, with TRBD2 identical over 8 bases. The CDR3 spans 14 residues. V shed 5 bases, J shed 5 bases, and the junction held 5 bases outside the gene matches. Germline CDR1 is SSHAT and CDR2 is FNYEAQ (reference sequence). The CDR3 DNA follows: TGTGCCAGCAGCCCGGGAGGGCCGAACAATGAGCAGTTCTTC. Amino acids: CASSPGGPNNEQFF.

The V call is TRBV4-1, the J call TRBJ2-1; the match to TRBD2 covers 14 bases. CDR1 and CDR2 from the germline V gene are MGHRA and YSYEKL. The V and J ends lost 4 bases and 3 bases, in that order; junction bases with no gene match: 5. The CDR3 sequence is 17 residues long. The CDR3 spells CASSPKGTSGSYNEQFF. The CDR3 DNA sequence: TGCGCCAGCAGCCCTAAAGGGACTAGCGGGAGCTACAATGAGCAGTTCTTC.

This clonotype has more than one count but fewer than ten. The chain recombines TRBV3-1 with TRBJ2-2; the match to TRBD1 covers 8 bases. Germline V gene lookup returns CDR1 LGHDT and CDR2 YNNKEL (reference sequence). The CDR3 contains 16 residues. After removal of 3 bases from V and 3 bases from J, the junction contained 6 bases not matched to a gene. The CDR3 nucleotides are TGTGCCAGCAGCCAGCGGACAGGGAGAGACACCGGGGAGCTGTTTTTT. This codes for CASSQRTGRDTGELFF.

This clonotype was detected a few times. The rearrangement uses TRBV15 and TRBJ2-6, with 10 bases lining up with TRBD1. The CDR3 is 18 amino acids. CDR1 and CDR2 (germline): LNHNV, YYDKDF (reference sequence). With V trimmed by 5 bases and J by 1 base, 8 bases remained unmatched. CDR3 sequence reads: CATSVTTGGASGANVLTF. The CDR3 DNA follows: TGTGCCACCAGCGTCACGACAGGGGGCGCATCTGGGGCCAACGTCCTGACTTTC.

This clonotype was detected a few times. The chain couples TRBV7-6 to TRBJ2-1, with TRBD2 matching over 12 bases. Germline lookup yields CDR1 SGHVS and CDR2 FNYEAQ. The CDR3 length is 15 residues. With 6 bases clipped from V and 6 bases from J, the junction kept 6 bases outside the gene matches. The CDR3 coding sequence is TGTGCCAGCAGTGGGGCTAGCGGGAGGGGCAATGAGCAGTTCTTC. Translated, it gives CASSGASGRGNEQFF.

This clonotype has a handful of counts. V is TRBV2 and J is TRBJ2-1; D gene unclear. Per germline, CDR1 SNHLY and CDR2 FYNNEI. Trimming stripped 6 bases from V and 4 bases from J, with 19 bases between. This CDR3 has 16 amino acids. CDR3 coding DNA: TGTGCCAGCAGCACCGGACCTATGAATCCTTACAATGAGCAGTTCTTC. Amino acid sequence: CASSTGPMNPYNEQFF.

This clonotype was recorded a few times. The J gene is TRBJ1-2, the V gene TRBV6-1; D not resolved. This CDR3 has 18 amino acids. Trimming removed 1 base at V and 0 bases at J, with 18 bases between. The germline V gene has CDR1 MNHNS and CDR2 SASEGT. DNA of the CDR3: TGTGCCAGCAGTGAAGGGAGTCCAGCCTCGGCAGCTAACTATGGCTACACCTTC. It translates to CASSEGSPASAANYGYTF.

This chain links TRBV7-2 with TRBJ1-2, with 7 bases fitting TRBD1. Germline CDR1 and CDR2: SGHTA and FQGNSA. This CDR3 is built from 17 residues. Trimming at V came to 5 bases and at J to 0 bases, leaving 12 bases not matched to a gene. CDR3 nucleotide sequence: TGTGCCAGCAGCCTCATTAGGGGGCGAGTATCTAACTATGGCTACACCTTC. It codes for CASSLIRGRVSNYGYTF.

This clonotype was seen a handful of times. The gene calls are TRBV5-1 and TRBJ1-6; D possibly corresponds to TRBD1 (5 bases). V was shortened by 4 bases and J by 7 bases, with 27 bases between the two germline ends. Germline V gene sequence: CDR1 SGHRS, CDR2 YFSETQ. The CDR3 is 19 amino acids. The CDR3 DNA is TGCGCCAGCAGCCAACCGGGAACAGGCGAATACCGCTGGAATTCACCCCTCCACTTT. Protein: CASSQPGTGEYRWNSPLHF.

V and J are TRBV2 and TRBJ2-1; no reliable D call. The CDR3 is 11 amino acids. Trimming removed 6 bases at V and 7 bases at J, with 7 bases between. Germline CDR1 is SNHLY and CDR2 is FYNNEI. CDR3: CASRPRNEQFF. CDR3 sequence (DNA): TGTGCCAGCAGACCTCGGAATGAGCAGTTCTTC.

This clonotype was picked up a small number of times. This sequence joins TRBV20-1 and TRBJ2-7; TRBD2 matches at 10 bases. CDR1 and CDR2 from the germline V gene are DFQATT and SNEGSKA (reference sequence). V shed 0 bases, J shed 3 bases, and the junction held 8 bases outside the gene matches. The CDR3 covers 16 residues. In nucleotides, the CDR3 is TGCAGTGCTAGAGATCTTTTCCTAGCGGGGGTCTACGAGCAGTACTTC. Protein product: CSARDLFLAGVYEQYF.

The chain links TRBV2 to TRBJ2-5, with D unclear. This CDR3 spans 14 amino acids. With 2 bases removed from V and 5 bases from J, the gap between germline ends came to 12 bases. Germline V CDR1 and CDR2: SNHLY, FYNNEI. CDR3 DNA: TGTGCCAGCAGTGAAAACAGAATCTGGGAGACCCAGTACTTC. This codes for CASSENRIWETQYF.

The rearrangement uses TRBV29-1 and TRBJ1-2, with 9 bases matching TRBD1. The CDR3 consists of 14 residues. Per the germline V gene, CDR1 is SQVTM and CDR2 is ANQGSEA. J was trimmed by 4 bases and V by 3 bases; bases with no gene match: 6. The CDR3 sequence: CSVEDRGFGYGYTF. DNA of the CDR3: TGCAGCGTTGAGGACAGGGGTTTTGGCTATGGCTACACCTTC.

Here the CDR3 DNA reads TGTGCCAGCAGTTTATCGGCGGAATACGAGCAGTACTTC. It yields the protein CASSLSAEYEQYF. The V call is TRBV27, the J call TRBJ2-7; no firm D call. CDR3 size: 13 residues. The germline CDR1 and CDR2 sequences are MNHEY and SMNVEV (reference sequence). Trimming removed 0 bases at V and 4 bases at J, with 7 bases between.

This clonotype was detected only a few times. The rearrangement joins TRBV12-3 or TRBV12-4 to TRBJ2-7, with D perhaps TRBD2 (7 bases). This CDR3 region has 13 residues. Deletions cut 7 bases from V and 2 bases from J, with 12 bases between. CDR3 sequence (DNA): TGTGCCAGCAAAGGGGGGGAAACCTACGAGCAGTACTTC. It is translated as CASKGGETYEQYF.

In its sample, this clonotype was seen many times. CDR3 loop: CSASWTAGYNEQFF. CDR3 coding DNA: TGCAGTGCTAGTTGGACAGCTGGCTACAATGAGCAGTTCTTC. This rearrangement joins TRBV20-1 to TRBJ2-1, with a possible D match to TRBD1 (6 bases). This CDR3 has 14 amino acids. The ends were cut back, 3 bases at V and 3 bases at J, with 12 bases in the middle. Per germline, CDR1 DFQATT and CDR2 SNEGSKA (reference sequence).

The rearrangement uses TRBV4-1 and TRBJ2-2; TRBD1 might be the D (6 bases). Trimming stripped 1 base from V and 6 bases from J, with 18 bases between. This CDR3 is built from 17 residues. Germline lookup yields CDR1 MGHRA and CDR2 YSYEKL. CDR3 loop: CASSQARWYQGSGELFF. CDR3 DNA sequence: TGCGCCAGCAGCCAAGCCCGGTGGTATCAGGGGTCCGGGGAGCTGTTTTTT.